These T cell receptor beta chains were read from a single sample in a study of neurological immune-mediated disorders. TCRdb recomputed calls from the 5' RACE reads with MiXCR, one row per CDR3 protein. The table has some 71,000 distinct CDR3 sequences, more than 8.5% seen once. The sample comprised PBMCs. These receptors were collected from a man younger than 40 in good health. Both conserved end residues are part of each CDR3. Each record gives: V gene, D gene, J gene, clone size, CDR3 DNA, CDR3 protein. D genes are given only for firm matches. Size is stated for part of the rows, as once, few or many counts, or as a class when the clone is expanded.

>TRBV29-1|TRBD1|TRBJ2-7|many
TGCAGCGTTGAAGATCGCGGGACAGGGGATCCCTACGAGCAGTACTTC
CSVEDRGTGDPYEQYF
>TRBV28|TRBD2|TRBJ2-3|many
TGTGCCAGCAGTGGTCAAATTAGGGGAGGGCTTAGCACAGATACGCAGTATTTT
CASSGQIRGGLSTDTQYF
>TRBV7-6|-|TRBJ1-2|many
TGTGCCAGCAGCTTAGATGAGTACAACTATGGCTACACCTTC
CASSLDEYNYGYTF
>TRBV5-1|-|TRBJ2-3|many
TGCGCCAGCAGCTCCGCAGGCTCCACAGATACGCAGTATTTT
CASSSAGSTDTQYF
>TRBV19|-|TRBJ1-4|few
TGTGCCAGTAGTATGAGATTGCTGGGATACGGCGTGGATGAAAAACTGTTTTTT
CASSMRLLGYGVDEKLFF
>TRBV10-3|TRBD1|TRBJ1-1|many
TGTGCCATCAGAACTACAGGGGACACTGAAGCTTTCTTT
CAIRTTGDTEAFF
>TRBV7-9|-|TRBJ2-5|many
TGTGCCAGCAGCTTACAAGGGACGGGTGCTTGGTCCCAGTACTTC
CASSLQGTGAWSQYF
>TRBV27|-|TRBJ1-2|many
TGTGCCAGCAGTTTATTGACTGGTTATGGCTACACCTTC
CASSLLTGYGYTF
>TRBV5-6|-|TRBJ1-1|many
TGTGCCAGCAGCCCGGCAGGGCCCCATGTTGGTGAAGCTTTCTTT
CASSPAGPHVGEAFF
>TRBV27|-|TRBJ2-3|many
TGTGCCAGCAGTTCTATCCCGCCCACAGATACGCAGTATTTT
CASSSIPPTDTQYF
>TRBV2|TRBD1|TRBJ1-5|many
TGTGCCAGCAGTCTACGATGGGAGGACAGGGGGCCTGGCAATCAGCCCCAGCATTTT
CASSLRWEDRGPGNQPQHF
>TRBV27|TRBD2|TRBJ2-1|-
TGTGCCAGCAGTGCTAGCGGTAGCTCCTACAATGAGCAGTTCTTC
CASSASGSSYNEQFF
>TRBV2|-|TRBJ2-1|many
TGTGCCAGCAGTTTCCACAATGAGCAGTTCTTC
CASSFHNEQFF
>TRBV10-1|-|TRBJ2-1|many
TGCGCCAGCATGGGGGGCTATGAGCAGTTCTTC
CASMGGYEQFF
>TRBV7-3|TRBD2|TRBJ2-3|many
TGTGCCAGCAGCCGCGGGGCTAGCGGGACGATAGATACGCAGTATTTT
CASSRGASGTIDTQYF
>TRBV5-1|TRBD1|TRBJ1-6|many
TGCGCCAGCAGCTGGGGGACAGTTGGGGATTCACCCCTCCACTTT
CASSWGTVGDSPLHF
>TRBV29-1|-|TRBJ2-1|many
TGCAGCGTTGAGGTCCCGGAGGGGGGCAATGAGCAGTTCTTC
CSVEVPEGGNEQFF
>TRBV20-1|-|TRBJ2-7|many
TGCAGTGCTAGAGGTAATTGGTACGAGCAGTACTTC
CSARGNWYEQYF
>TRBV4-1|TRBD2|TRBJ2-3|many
TGCGCCAGCAGCCAAGAGTTTCTAGCGGGACCAGATACGCAGTATTTT
CASSQEFLAGPDTQYF
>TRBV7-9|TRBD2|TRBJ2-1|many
TGTGCCAGCACATATAGCGGGAGGGCCTTTGAGCAGTTCTTC
CASTYSGRAFEQFF
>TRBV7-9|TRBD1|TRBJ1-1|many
TGTGCCGTCGACAGGGGGCCGGCTGAAGCTTTCTTT
CAVDRGPAEAFF
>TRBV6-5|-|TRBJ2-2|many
TGTGCCAGCAGTAAGACCGAATTCACCGGGGAGCTGTTTTTT
CASSKTEFTGELFF
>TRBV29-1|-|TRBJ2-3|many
TGCAGCGTTGAAGATCTTCCCGGGCGTGAGGGGACAGATACGCAGTATTTT
CSVEDLPGREGTDTQYF
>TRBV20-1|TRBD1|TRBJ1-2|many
TGCAGTGCATGGGACAGGGGGAATGGCTACACCTTC
CSAWDRGNGYTF
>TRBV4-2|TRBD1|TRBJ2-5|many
TGTGCCAGCAGCCAGGACAGGGGAGGGACCCAGTACTTC
CASSQDRGGTQYF
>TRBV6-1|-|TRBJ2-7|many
TGTGCCAGCAGTTTACAGGGACCCTCCTACGAGCAGTACTTC
CASSLQGPSYEQYF
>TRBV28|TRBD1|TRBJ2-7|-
TGCGCCAGCGAGACCAGGGGGCGCGAGCAGGACTTC
CASETRGREQDF
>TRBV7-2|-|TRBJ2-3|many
TGTGCCAGCAGCGGAACTAGAAGTTCAGATACGCAGTATTTT
CASSGTRSSDTQYF
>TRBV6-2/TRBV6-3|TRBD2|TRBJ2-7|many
TGTGCCAGCAGTTATTCTAGCGGGATTACCTACGAGCAGTACTTC
CASSYSSGITYEQYF
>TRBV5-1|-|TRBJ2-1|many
TGCGCCAGCAGCCCCCAAGGGGGCAATGAGCAGTTCTTC
CASSPQGGNEQFF
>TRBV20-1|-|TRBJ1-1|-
TGCAGTGCTATAATCGAAGCGAACACTGAAGCTTTCTTT
CSAIIEANTEAFF
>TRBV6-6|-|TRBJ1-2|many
TGTGCCAGCAGTCAATTGACAGCTTATGGCTACACCTTC
CASSQLTAYGYTF
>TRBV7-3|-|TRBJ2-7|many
TGTGCCAGCAGCCACGGCGTAGACTACGAGCAGTACTTC
CASSHGVDYEQYF
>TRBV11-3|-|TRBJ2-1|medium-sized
TGTGCCAGCAGCTTAAGTTCGGGGAGCCCTAATGAGCAGTTCTTC
CASSLSSGSPNEQFF
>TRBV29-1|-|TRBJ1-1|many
TGCAGCGTTGAAGAATTAGAATTACCGGCTGAAGCTTTCTTT
CSVEELELPAEAFF
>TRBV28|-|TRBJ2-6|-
TGTGCCAGCAGTTTAGGTTCAGGGGTGGCCAACGTCCTTACTTTC
CASSLGSGVANVLTF
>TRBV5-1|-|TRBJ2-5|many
TGCGCCAGCAGCTTTTCATACACGACGCAAGAGACCCAGTACTTC
CASSFSYTTQETQYF
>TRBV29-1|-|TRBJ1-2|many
TGCAGCGTTGATGTTGGCTACACCTTC
CSVDVGYTF
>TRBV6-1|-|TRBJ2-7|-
TGTGCCAGCAGTGAAACCCCGGTAGTAACCGAGCAGTACTTC
CASSETPVVTEQYF
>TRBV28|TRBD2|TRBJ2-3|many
TGTGCCAGCAGTTTCTTCGGTAGGCTAGCGGGAGGTAGCACAGATACGCAGTATTTT
CASSFFGRLAGGSTDTQYF
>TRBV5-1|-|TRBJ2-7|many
TGCGCCAGCAGCTTGGGGTCCCATGCCTACGAGCAGTACTTC
CASSLGSHAYEQYF
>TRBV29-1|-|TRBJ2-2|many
TGCAGCGTTGTCGGGAGCGGTGGGGAGCTGTTTTTT
CSVVGSGGELFF
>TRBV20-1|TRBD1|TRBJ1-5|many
TGCAGTGCTACCCCTCGGACAGGTCAAAGCAATCAGCCCCAGCATTTT
CSATPRTGQSNQPQHF
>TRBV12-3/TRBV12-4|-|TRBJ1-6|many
TGTGCCAGCAGTTTGATCGTCCCGAGTTCACCCCTCCACTTT
CASSLIVPSSPLHF
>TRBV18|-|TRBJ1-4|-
TGTGCCAGCTCACCTGGGGCCCAAAATGAAAAACTGTTTTTT
CASSPGAQNEKLFF
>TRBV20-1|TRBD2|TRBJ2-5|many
TGCAGCTGGGGCGGGAGGGCGAGGGAGACCCAGTACTTC
CSWGGRARETQYF
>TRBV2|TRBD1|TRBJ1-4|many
TGTGCCAGCAGTCGCGGACAGGGAAGCGAAAAACTGTTTTTT
CASSRGQGSEKLFF
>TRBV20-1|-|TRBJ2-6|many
TGCAGTGCTACTACGGGGGGCAGGGGAGTTGCTGGGGCCAACGTCCTGACTTTC
CSATTGGRGVAGANVLTF
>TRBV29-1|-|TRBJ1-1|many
TGCAGCGTTGAACGACAGGAGAAAACTGAAGCTTTCTTT
CSVERQEKTEAFF
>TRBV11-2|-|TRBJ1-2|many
TGTGCCAGCAGCTTAGGGGAGGGCTACACCTTC
CASSLGEGYTF
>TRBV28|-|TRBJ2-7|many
TGTGCCAGCAGTTCCCCCACTAGCAACTCCTACGAGCAGTACTTC
CASSSPTSNSYEQYF
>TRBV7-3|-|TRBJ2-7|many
TGTGCCAGCAGCTTAGGGCAGATCTACGAAGGGCAGTACTTC
CASSLGQIYEGQYF
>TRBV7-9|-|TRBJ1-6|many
TGTGCCAGCAGCCGGGGGTATTCACCCCTCCACTTT
CASSRGYSPLHF
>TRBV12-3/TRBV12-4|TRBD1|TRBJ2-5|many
TGTGCCAGCAAACTGGACAGGATCCAAGAGACCCAGTACTTC
CASKLDRIQETQYF
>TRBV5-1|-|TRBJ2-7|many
TGCGCCAGCAGCTTGGGGCGGGGTGTGAGCTCCTACGAGCAGTACTTC
CASSLGRGVSSYEQYF